This is a list of T cell receptor beta chains from one sample in a study of sequential checkpoint blockade in melanoma. The repertoire was sequenced with immunoSEQ multiplex PCR; TCRdb's copy has only in-frame clones and lacks some. The sample lists around 11,000 clones; 56% were seen once. Sample: CD8+ T cells sorted from blood (inferred from file names), taken from a patient given nivolumab and ipilimumab in sequence. The origin of the receptors is a human donor with melanoma. The CDR3 runs from the conserved cysteine through the conserved F or W. A D gene is named only where the DNA matches it firmly. Clone size appears in some rows only: once, few, many, or a class for an expanded clone.

TRBV7-9	few	NA	TRBJ2-7	CASSLGSFVEQYF	TGTGCCAGCAGCCTCGGGAGCTTCGTGGAGCAGTACTTC
TRBV11-2	NA	NA	TRBJ2-1	CASSLVGSDDEQFF	TGTGCCAGCAGCTTAGTGGGTAGCGATGATGAGCAGTTCTTC
TRBV6-6	NA	TRBD1	TRBJ2-7	CASIETGGLDEQYF	TGTGCCAGCATTGAAACAGGGGGCCTGGACGAGCAGTACTTC
TRBV9	NA	NA	TRBJ1-2	CASSVGSGYSGYTF	TGTGCCAGCAGCGTAGGTTCAGGGTACAGTGGCTACACCTTC
TRBV28	NA	NA	TRBJ2-1	CASSSWAIRDEQFF	TGTGCCAGCAGTTCCTGGGCCATCAGGGATGAGCAGTTCTTC
TRBV7-8	NA	NA	TRBJ2-7	CASSRPGGGASYEQYF	TGTGCCAGCAGCCGGCCTGGAGGGGGGGCCTCCTACGAGCAGTACTTC
TRBV15	few	NA	TRBJ1-5	CATSRGGDQPQHF	TGTGCCACCAGCAGAGGGGGGGATCAGCCCCAGCATTTT
TRBV7-9	NA	NA	TRBJ2-2	CASLPAGELFF	TGTGCCAGCCTCCCTGCCGGGGAGCTGTTTTTT
TRBV29-1	few	NA	TRBJ2-2	CSVVGDTGELFF	TGCAGCGTTGTCGGGGATACCGGGGAGCTGTTTTTT
TRBV28	few	TRBD2	TRBJ2-3	CASSLPSAGGTSTDTQYF	TGTGCCAGCAGTTTACCCTCTGCGGGAGGGACTAGCACAGATACGCAGTATTTT
TRBV5-1	NA	NA	TRBJ2-7	CASSLNGHPPEQYF	TGCGCCAGCAGCTTGAACGGTCACCCCCCCGAGCAGTACTTC
TRBV11-2	few	TRBD1	TRBJ1-1	CASSYKPGQGASAFF	TGTGCCAGCAGCTATAAACCGGGACAGGGGGCGAGTGCTTTCTTT
TRBV7-2	NA	TRBD1	TRBJ1-5	CASSLIRVQGGPSNQPQHF	TGTGCCAGCAGCTTAATCCGGGTCCAGGGGGGACCTAGCAATCAGCCCCAGCATTTT
TRBV21-1	NA	NA	TRBJ2-3	CASSKAVAGSDVDTQYF	TGTGCCAGCAGCAAAGCTGTAGCGGGGTCCGACGTGGATACGCAGTATTTT
TRBV30	NA	TRBD1	TRBJ1-1	CAWSPGQGAAEAFF	TGTGCCTGGAGCCCTGGACAGGGGGCGGCTGAAGCTTTCTTT
TRBV7-8	few	TRBD1	TRBJ2-7	CASSQGAGSSYEQYF	TGTGCCAGCAGCCAGGGGGCGGGTTCCTCCTACGAGCAGTACTTC
TRBV10-2	NA	TRBD2	TRBJ2-1	CASSDSGRANEQFF	TGCGCCAGCAGTGATAGCGGGAGGGCCAATGAGCAGTTCTTC